The 6 T cell receptor beta chains given below trace back to one sample, sequenced in a study of T cells in Graves' hyperthyroidism and ophthalmopathy. Amplification of TCR beta CDR3 regions used RNA as the template. TCR CDR3 underwent first-round RT-PCR with the HTBI primer set. TCRdb reanalysed the multiplex PCR reads using MiXCR and keeps one entry per CDR3 protein. The table includes some 490,000 distinct CDR3 sequences, under 25% detected once. The sample consisted of blood. These receptors were taken from a woman aged 70 to 79 with Graves' ophthalmopathy.

The chain is built from TRBV10-3 and TRBJ1-6, with TRBD1 matching over 7 bases. The CDR3 runs to 13 residues. Per the germline V gene, CDR1 is ENHRY and CDR2 is SYGVKD. V lost 7 bases to trimming and J lost 7 bases; unmatched junction nucleotides: 4. The CDR3: CAITTGVNSPLHF. The CDR3 DNA reads as TGTGCCATCACTACAGGGGTGAATTCACCCCTCCACTTT.

The chain is built from TRBV5-4 and TRBJ2-3; 8 nucleotides align to TRBD2. Germline CDR1 and CDR2: SGHNT and YYREEE (reference sequence). There are 16 residues in the CDR3. Trimming removed 2 bases from V and 0 bases from J; junction bases left unmatched: 5. CDR3 DNA sequence: TGTGCCAGCAGCTTTACAGCGGGAGCAAGCACAGATACGCAGTATTTT. Its translation: CASSFTAGASTDTQYF.

The chain couples TRBV5-1 to TRBJ2-5, with a weak D call TRBD2 (6 bases). This CDR3 contains 15 residues. CDR1 is SGHRS, CDR2 YFSETQ, per germline. The germline V and J ends were trimmed by 4 bases and 3 bases, with 16 bases remaining between them. Here the CDR3 DNA reads TGCGCCAGCAGCGGAGGGTTTTTGGGGGAAGAGACCCAGTACTTC. Translation: CASSGGFLGEETQYF. Using reference TRBV5-1 and TRBJ2-5 for the parts outside the CDR3, the full variable domain is KAGVTQTPRYLIKTRGQQVTLSCSPISGHRSVSWYQQTPGQGLQFLFEYFSETQRNKGNFPGRFSGRQFSNSRSEMNVSTLELGDSALYLCASSGGFLGEETQYFGPGTRLLVL.

This chain joins TRBV30 and TRBJ2-6; D unresolved. The CDR3 is made up of 15 amino acids. The V and J ends lost 0 bases and 4 bases respectively, with 10 bases between them. The germline gives CDR1 GTSNPN, CDR2 SVGIG (reference sequence). CDR3 loop: CAWSVRGSGANVLTF. In DNA form, the CDR3 reads TGTGCCTGGAGTGTACGAGGTTCGGGGGCCAACGTCCTGACTTTC.

CDR3 bases: TGTGCCAGCAGGGTAGGACTAGAGAATGAGCAGTTCTTC. This encodes CASRVGLENEQFF. The rearrangement joins TRBV2 to TRBJ2-1; 7 nucleotides match TRBD2. The CDR3 sequence is 13 residues long. The J segment lost 7 bases and the V segment lost 6 bases, leaving 6 bases of the junction unmatched. Per the germline V gene, CDR1 is SNHLY and CDR2 is FYNNEI.

This clonotype was counted at least ten times. The chain has TRBV6-2 or TRBV6-3 and TRBJ2-7, with D unresolved. The V gene's germline CDR1 is MNHEY and CDR2 SVGEGT. The CDR3 is made up of 14 amino acids. Between the trimmed V and J ends, which lost 0 bases and 3 bases, there was a span of 9 bases. In nucleotides, the CDR3 is TGTGCCAGCAGTTACTCGATGGCTAACTACGAGCAGTACTTC. Protein: CASSYSMANYEQYF.